The T cell receptor beta chain under discussion was sequenced for a study of cytomegalovirus exposure and HLA in healthy donors (dated by TCRdb to the late 2010s). About the study as a whole: The 650 to 800 repertoires of the first cohort and the roughly 120 validation repertoires were produced on the same platform, according to a later analysis. The aim of the study was to test whether cataloging public T cell receptors could identify signatures of past pathogen exposure. High-throughput TCR immunosequencing, statistical association of individual TCRs with disease status, and machine learning were combined to predict cytomegalovirus infection status. A separate validation cohort of more than 100 different subjects was used in addition to the roughly 700-subject first cohort. Overall study results and their limits: Most TCR sequences were seen in very few donors, while some public TCRs were found in many individuals. In vitro tests confirmed that a few of the cytomegalovirus-associated TCR beta chains recognize cytomegalovirus antigens. Cytomegalovirus status was reported to be diagnosed by the classifier with high specificity and sensitivity in both the original and validation cohorts. A later analysis had no HLA typing for the validation cohort, so co-occurrence there was scored across all 130 or so repertoires. According to the authors, the approach could potentially be generalized to other disease states and immunological phenotypes. The study listed approximately 150 TCR beta chains as associated with cytomegalovirus. Subsequent analysis determined that TCRs grouped into clusters in the first cohort also showed a tendency toward co-occurrence across the approximately 110 validation repertoires, and about 94% of cluster scores exceeded 0.

About this clone: Its antigen has not been determined. The sample holds no much larger clone one base away, and base qualities are not on file.

Based on the germline V gene, the CDR1 and CDR2 sequences are MRHNA and SNTAGT. Spanning cysteine to phenylalanine, the CDR3 consists of 13 amino acids. Kept here is only the CDR3 DNA, which spans 39 bases and is read in frame from base 1. Relative to germline, V is 0 bases shorter and J is 4 bases shorter, with 4 bases between their ends. Separate from the roughly 660-subject first cohort, the validation cohort of roughly 110 subjects was the group to which the donors belonged. The library was generated by the immunoSEQ multiplex PCR assay. In the paper's pipeline: To diagnose cytomegalovirus status from the catalog of TCR beta chain sequences, a statistical classification framework was built. Drawn from immuneACCESS, this table holds only the in-frame rearrangements with V and J called that TCRdb kept. Clones are partly lost; checked studies trace under half to an unresolved V gene and leave the rest unexplained. That table supplies the V and J calls and clone size; D and trimming were determined from the DNA. A total of roughly 80,000 clones appear in this sample, approximately 95% of them only once. Clones ranked in the top ten supply roughly 3.4% of the sample.

The chain links TRBV6-4 with TRBJ1-5; the D gene cannot be named for sure. Material: PBMCs. The sequence was obtained from a woman between 18 and 29 years old in good health and CMV-seropositive. The nucleotide sequence is TGTGCCAGCAGTGACTCGGAGAATCAGCCCCAGCATTTT. It specifies CASSDSENQPQHF.